This TCR beta chain derives from a study of post-analysis software for immune sequencing data. At the level of the study: Patients with relapsing-remitting, secondary progressive and progressive-relapsing multiple sclerosis courses were all represented.

Overall study results and limits: Roughly five TRBV segments occurring more often in patients than controls included TRBV5-6, TRBV5-1 and TRBV20-1. Strong co-clustering by F measure linked samples that shared a preparation batch. Normalized Chao1 diversity in multiple sclerosis patients fell significantly below that of controls.

Germline V gene data show CDR1 as MNHEY and CDR2 as SMNVEV (reference sequence). This CDR3 is 16 amino acids long. V dropped 4 bases and J dropped 4 bases, with 17 bases sitting between them. With respect to this clonotype: What it recognizes is unknown.

Sequencing libraries made from TCR beta cDNA carried unique molecular identifiers. In TCRdb, the PCR reads were re-called with MiXCR into one record per CDR3 protein. The sample gives fewer than 850,000 distinct CDR3 sequences, 25% to 30% of which show up once; 0.55% to 0.65% is in the top ten. The chain carries TRBV27 and TRBJ1-3; weak D call: TRBD1 (5 bases). The sequence was collected from a girl aged 5-17 years with multiple sclerosis. Sequenced input: blood. The CDR3 nucleotides are TGTGCCAGCAGTTCCCTCAGGGTGGATCGGGGAAACACCATATATTTT. Its protein is CASSSLRVDRGNTIYF.